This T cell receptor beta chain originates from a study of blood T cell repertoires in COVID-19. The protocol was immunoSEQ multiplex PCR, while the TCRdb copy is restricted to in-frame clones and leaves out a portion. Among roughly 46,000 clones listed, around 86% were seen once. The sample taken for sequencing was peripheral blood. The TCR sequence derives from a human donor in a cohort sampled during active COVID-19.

As DNA, the CDR3 is TGTGCCAGCAGCTTAGTAAGGGGCACTGAAGCTTTCTTT. It specifies CASSLVRGTEAFF. The rearrangement joins TRBV7-2 to TRBJ1-1, with D maybe TRBD1 (5 bases). Germline CDR1 is SGHTA and CDR2 is FQGNSA. CDR3 size: 13 residues. Trimming shortened V by 1 base and J by 4 bases, and 7 bases separated the two germline ends.